The 29 T cell receptor beta chains reported below all come from one sample, sequenced in a study of blood T cell repertoires in COVID-19 (dated by TCRdb to about 2020). Library preparation was by the immunoSEQ multiplex PCR assay. The source is immuneACCESS, and TCRdb retained only in-frame sequences with V and J called. Part of the clones is not carried over; for the studies checked, unresolved V genes explain less than half of this, and the remainder is unexplained. The sample table records approximately 180,000 clones; roughly 87% of these occur just once. About a fifth of the sample is held by the ten biggest clonotypes. The sequenced sample was peripheral blood. The receptors here all came from a man aged 60 to 69 with active or convalescent COVID-19.

The rearrangement uses TRBV7-3 and TRBJ2-6, with D tentatively TRBD2 (6 bases). With 4 bases removed from V and 9 bases from J, the gap between germline ends came to 16 bases. The CDR3 consists of 15 residues. Per germline, CDR1 SGHTA and CDR2 FQGTGA. CDR3 sequence reads: CASSSPRDFFNVLTF. The CDR3 region has the DNA TGTGCCAGCAGCTCACCCCGGGACTTTTTCAACGTCCTGACTTTC. The variable domain in full, completed from reference TRBV7-3 and TRBJ2-6, reads GAGVSQTPSNKVTEKGKYVELRCDPISGHTALYWYRQSLGQGPEFLIYFQGTGAADDSGLPNDRFFAVRPEGSVSTLKIQRTERGDSAVYLCASSSPRDFFNVLTFGAGSRLTVL.

This clone has a single count. V usage is TRBV19 and J usage is TRBJ2-1; D perhaps matches TRBD2 (6 bases). CDR1 is LNHDA and CDR2 is SQIVND in the germline V gene (reference sequence). The CDR3 spans 16 residues. V was clipped by 4 bases and J by 7 bases, with 20 bases between them. This CDR3 is CASSTGLAGHRNEQFF. DNA of the CDR3: TGTGCCAGTAGTACGGGACTCGCGGGTCATAGAAATGAGCAGTTCTTC.

This clone was observed a single time. This chain uses TRBV5-1 with TRBJ2-2, with 12 bases that match TRBD2. J gave up 4 bases and V 2 bases, and 6 bases lay outside the gene matches. This CDR3 comprises 17 residues. Germline lookup yields CDR1 SGHRS and CDR2 YFSETQ. For the CDR3, the DNA is TGCGCCAGCAGCTTTAGTTGGGGACTAGCGGGCACCGGGGAGCTGTTTTTT. As protein: CASSFSWGLAGTGELFF.

The V and J genes are TRBV24-1 and TRBJ2-5; 8 bases are shared with TRBD1. Germline V gives CDR1 KGHDR, CDR2 SFDVKD. V gave up 4 bases and J gave up 5 bases; unmatched junction bases: 8. CDR3 length equals 15 residues. CDR3 loop: CATSDGTGWAETQYF. In nucleotides, the CDR3 is TGTGCCACCAGTGACGGGACAGGCTGGGCGGAGACCCAGTACTTC.

The chain carries TRBV7-2 and TRBJ1-1; the match to TRBD1 covers 7 bases. The CDR3 covers 17 residues. Germline assignment: CDR1 SGHTA and CDR2 FQGNSA. After removal of 4 bases from V and 2 bases from J, the junction contained 13 bases not matched to a gene. The CDR3 loop reads CASSSQRPTGENTEAFF. For the CDR3, the DNA is TGTGCCAGCAGCTCACAAAGACCTACAGGGGAAAACACTGAAGCTTTCTTT.

The CDR3 loop is CASSGGTGQYNEQFF. Here the CDR3 DNA reads TGTGCCAGCAGCGGAGGGACAGGCCAATACAATGAGCAGTTCTTC. The chain employs TRBV9 and TRBJ2-1; 8 bases are a match to TRBD1. The CDR3 is 15 residues long. CDR1 and CDR2 from the germline V gene are SGDLS and YYNGEE. After removal of 3 bases from V and 4 bases from J, the junction contained 6 bases not matched to a gene.

Only a few counts were recorded for this clone. The V and J genes are TRBV7-6 and TRBJ2-2; TRBD2 agrees at 10 bases. CDR3 size: 17 residues. Per the germline V gene, CDR1 is SGHVS and CDR2 is FNYEAQ. V trimming: 2 bases; J trimming: 4 bases; junction bases outside the gene matches: 7. The CDR3 bases are TGTGCCAGCAGCTTAAGCGGGGGGGCCGGGAGCACCGGGGAGCTGTTTTTT. Its protein is CASSLSGGAGSTGELFF.

The rearrangement joins TRBV7-9 to TRBJ1-1; no clear D. The CDR3 consists of 13 residues. V was pared by 7 bases and J by 2 bases, with 11 bases between. From germline, CDR1 is SEHNR and CDR2 FQNEAQ (reference sequence). CDR3 sequence (DNA): TGTGCCAGCACCGAAGATATTAACACTGAAGCTTTCTTT. It encodes CASTEDINTEAFF.

The rearrangement uses TRBV5-8 and TRBJ2-6, with D possibly being TRBD1 (5 bases). V dropped 1 base and J dropped 0 bases, with 17 bases sitting between them. This CDR3 has 19 residues. The germline V gene has CDR1 SGHTS and CDR2 YDEGEE. The chain's CDR3 is CASSLPVDMLSSGANVLTF. Written as DNA, the CDR3 is TGTGCCAGCAGCTTGCCAGTGGACATGTTGAGCTCTGGGGCCAACGTCCTGACTTTC.

This chain uses TRBV10-2 with TRBJ1-2; 8 bases align to TRBD1. Germline assignment: CDR1 WSHSY and CDR2 SAAADI. The CDR3 covers 14 residues. V shed 3 bases and J 4 bases; nucleotides not matched to a gene: 4. CDR3 residues: CASSESGQAYGYTF. CDR3 sequence (DNA): TGCGCCAGCAGTGAATCGGGACAGGCCTATGGCTACACCTTC.

This clone was picked up one time. The chain uses TRBV5-1 and TRBJ1-1; tentatively, D is TRBD1 (6 bases). Germline V gene lookup returns CDR1 SGHRS and CDR2 YFSETQ. This CDR3 comprises 14 residues. V was trimmed by 3 bases and J by 2 bases, leaving 11 bases between them. CDR3: CASSSGTSNTEAFF. The CDR3 bases are TGCGCCAGCAGCTCCGGGACATCCAACACTGAAGCTTTCTTT.

The V gene is TRBV7-9, the J gene TRBJ2-3; tentatively, D is TRBD2 (5 bases). The CDR3 has 12 amino acids. CDR1 SEHNR and CDR2 FQNEAQ come from the germline V gene (reference sequence). The V end lost 3 bases, the J end lost 8 bases, and 9 bases lay between the germline ends. CDR3 protein: CASSFQLGTQYF. CDR3 bases: TGTGCCAGCAGCTTCCAACTAGGTACGCAGTATTTT.

The J gene is TRBJ1-2, the V gene TRBV2; possibly TRBD1 for D (5 bases). Trimming cost V 5 bases and J 7 bases, with 11 bases left between them. The CDR3 has 12 amino acids. Germline values: CDR1 SNHLY, CDR2 FYNNEI. The CDR3 DNA is TGTGCCAGCAGTCTCCAGGGTCGTGGCTACACCTTC. Its protein product is CASSLQGRGYTF.

The chain combines TRBV6-5 with TRBJ1-6, with 11 bases fitting TRBD1. The CDR3 has 14 amino acids. Germline CDR1 and CDR2: MNHEY and SVGAGI. The V gene end was trimmed by 6 bases and the J gene end by 8 bases; junction bases not matched to a gene: 3. DNA for the CDR3: TGTGCCAGCAGACCGGGACAGGGGGATTCACCCCTCCACTTT. Translation: CASRPGQGDSPLHF.

The chain is built from TRBV19 and TRBJ1-2; TRBD1 matches 11 bases. J lost 5 bases, V lost 5 bases, and 7 bases had no gene match. CDR3 length: 15 residues. Per germline, CDR1 LNHDA and CDR2 SQIVND (reference sequence). The CDR3 reads CASSFTGTGGYGYTF. The CDR3 region has the DNA TGTGCCAGTAGTTTTACCGGGACAGGGGGGTATGGCTACACCTTC.

This clone was counted only a few times. The sample has other DNA sequences that encode this CDR3 too. The V gene is TRBV2, the J gene TRBJ1-2, with TRBD1 matching over 7 bases. Per germline, CDR1 SNHLY and CDR2 FYNNEI. The CDR3 totals 13 residues. V shed 4 bases and J 5 bases; nucleotides not matched to a gene: 4. The CDR3 loop is CASSGQGPYGYTF. The CDR3 DNA sequence: TGTGCCAGCAGTGGACAGGGCCCGTATGGCTACACCTTC.

About this clone itself: Different DNA sequences within this sample yield the same CDR3. The V gene is TRBV3-1 (or the pseudogene TRBV3-2), the J gene TRBJ1-5, with D unclear. CDR3 length: 12 residues. The ends were cut back, 1 base at V and 6 bases at J, with 4 bases in the middle. Germline V gene lookup returns CDR1 LGHDT and CDR2 YNNKEL (reference sequence). CDR3 coding DNA: TGTGCCAGCAGCCAAGCGGGTCAGCCCCAGCATTTT. Translating gives CASSQAGQPQHF.

The chain is built from TRBV2 and TRBJ2-3, with 7 bases lining up with TRBD1. V lost 7 bases to trimming and J lost 4 bases; unmatched junction nucleotides: 5. Germline V CDR1 and CDR2: SNHLY, FYNNEI. This CDR3 contains 13 residues. CDR3 bases: TGTGCCAGCAAGCAGGGGGTTGCAGATACGCAGTATTTT. This codes for CASKQGVADTQYF.

As for this clone: Its ends do not fully match the called genes, so a read error is possible. The chain joins TRBV6-1 to TRBJ2-7, with 7 bases lining up with TRBD1. There are 13 residues in the CDR3. Germline V gene data show CDR1 as MNHNS and CDR2 as SASEGT. For the CDR3, the DNA is TGTGCCAGCAGGGAAGGGGGCGCATACGAGCAGTACTTC. Its translation: CASREGGAYEQYF.

The chain combines TRBV19 with TRBJ1-5, with unresolved D. The V end lost 9 bases, the J end lost 0 bases, and 9 bases lay between the germline ends. This CDR3 is built from 13 residues. Germline values: CDR1 LNHDA, CDR2 SQIVND (reference sequence). The CDR3, as DNA: TGTGCCAGCGGGTATTCTAGCAATCAGCCCCAGCATTTT. Amino acids: CASGYSSNQPQHF. The full variable domain, in which reference TRBV19 and TRBJ1-5 provide the parts outside the CDR3, is DGGITQSPKYLFRKEGQNVTLSCEQNLNHDAMYWYRQDPGQGLRLIYYSQIVNDFQKGDIAEGYSVSREKKESFPLTVTSAQKNPTAFYLCASGYSSNQPQHFGDGTRLSIL.

This rearrangement joins TRBV6-6 to TRBJ1-1; D uncertain. Germline CDR1 MNHNY, CDR2 SVGAGI (reference sequence). This CDR3 has 13 amino acids. V lost 8 bases, J lost 1 base, and 11 bases lay in between. The CDR3 here is CASEPSGNTEAFF. The CDR3, as DNA: TGTGCCAGCGAACCTTCAGGGAACACTGAAGCTTTCTTT.

The V call is TRBV5-4, the J call TRBJ2-2, with D perhaps matching TRBD1 (6 bases). This CDR3 has 14 residues. Germline V gives CDR1 SGHNT, CDR2 YYREEE (reference sequence). The ends were cut back, 4 bases at V and 6 bases at J, with 13 bases in the middle. The CDR3 DNA reads as TGTGCCAGCAGCCACTATCAGGGGTCCGGGGAGCTGTTTTTT. This codes for CASSHYQGSGELFF.

This CDR3 reads CASSPGVFSNQPQHF. CDR3 sequence (DNA): TGTGCCAGCAGTCCAGGGGTTTTTAGCAATCAGCCCCAGCATTTT. V gene TRBV6-5 combines with J gene TRBJ1-5; D perhaps matches TRBD1 (6 bases). The germline V gene encodes CDR1 MNHEY and CDR2 SVGAGI. The CDR3 has 15 residues. Trimming removed 5 bases at V and 0 bases at J, with 11 bases between.

The chain combines TRBV9 with TRBJ2-7; 8 nucleotides agree with TRBD2. After removal of 2 bases from V and 4 bases from J, the junction contained 5 bases not matched to a gene. Per the germline V gene, CDR1 is SGDLS and CDR2 is YYNGEE. The CDR3 loop spans 14 amino acids. CDR3 DNA sequence: TGTGCCAGCAGCGTTAGCGGGACCTCTTACGAGCAGTACTTC. As protein: CASSVSGTSYEQYF. The variable domain in full, completed from reference TRBV9 and TRBJ2-7, reads DSGVTQTPKHLITATGQRVTLRCSPRSGDLSVYWYQQSLDQGLQFLIQYYNGEERAKGNILERFSAQQFPDLHSELNLSSLELGDSALYFCASSVSGTSYEQYFGPGTRLTVT.

This clone has only one observation. V is TRBV7-9 and J is TRBJ2-3; TRBD1 matches at 7 bases. The V and J ends lost 1 base and 0 bases, in that order; junction bases with no gene match: 1. The length of the CDR3 is 15 residues. Germline-derived CDR1 and CDR2 are SEHNR and FQNEAQ (reference sequence). The CDR3: CASSLVQGSTDTQYF. The CDR3 DNA reads as TGTGCCAGCAGCTTAGTACAGGGGAGCACAGATACGCAGTATTTT.

This clone was seen a single time. This chain links TRBV27 with TRBJ2-6; 7 bases map to TRBD1. Germline V gene sequence: CDR1 MNHEY, CDR2 SMNVEV (reference sequence). The CDR3 runs 15 residues. The ends lost 5 bases at V and 2 bases at J; junction bases unmatched: 3. The CDR3 spells CASSDTGAGANVLTF. CDR3 nucleotides: TGTGCCAGCAGTGACACAGGGGCTGGGGCCAACGTCCTGACTTTC.

In DNA form, the CDR3 reads TGTGCCAGCAGCCCTGTAACGAACACCGGGGAGCTGTTTTTT. Protein: CASSPVTNTGELFF. The V gene is TRBV11-3, the J gene TRBJ2-2; no clear D gene. This CDR3 contains 14 residues. Germline V gives CDR1 SGHNT, CDR2 YENEEA. V was trimmed by 5 bases and J by 0 bases, leaving 7 bases between them.

The V and J genes are TRBV29-1 and TRBJ2-7, with D unclear. The CDR3 runs to 13 residues. Germline V lookup: CDR1 SQVTM, CDR2 ANQGSEA. Trimming removed 6 bases from V and 2 bases from J, with 14 bases in between. CDR3 DNA: TGCAGCGTCCGAGAACCACCCACCTACGAGCAGTACTTC. This gives the protein CSVREPPTYEQYF.

The CDR3 reads CASSPRDFENEKLFF. DNA of the CDR3: TGTGCCAGCAGTCCTCGGGACTTCGAAAATGAAAAACTGTTTTTT. The rearrangement links TRBV3-1 (or the pseudogene TRBV3-2) to TRBJ1-4, with TRBD1 as a possible D gene (5 bases). The CDR3 sequence is 15 residues long. The germline gives CDR1 LGHDT, CDR2 YNNKEL (reference sequence). Between the trimmed V and J ends, which lost 6 bases and 5 bases, there was a span of 16 bases.